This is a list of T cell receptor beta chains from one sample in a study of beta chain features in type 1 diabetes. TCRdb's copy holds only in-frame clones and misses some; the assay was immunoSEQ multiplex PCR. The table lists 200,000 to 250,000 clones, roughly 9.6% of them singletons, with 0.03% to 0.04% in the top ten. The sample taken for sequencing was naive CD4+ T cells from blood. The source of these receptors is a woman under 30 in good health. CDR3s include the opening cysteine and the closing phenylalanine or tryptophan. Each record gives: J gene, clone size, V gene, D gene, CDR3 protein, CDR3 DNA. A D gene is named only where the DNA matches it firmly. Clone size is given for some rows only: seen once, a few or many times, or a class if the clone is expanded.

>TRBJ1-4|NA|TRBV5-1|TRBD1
CASSLYGTDNEKLFF
TGCGCCAGCAGCTTGTACGGGACAGATAATGAAAAACTGTTTTTT
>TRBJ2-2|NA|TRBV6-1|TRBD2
CASSVPSGGANTGELFF
TGTGCCAGCAGTGTTCCTAGCGGGGGGGCGAACACCGGGGAGCTGTTTTTT
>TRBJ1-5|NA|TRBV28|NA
CASSPDSNQPQHF
TGTGCCAGCAGTCCAGATAGCAATCAGCCCCAGCATTTT
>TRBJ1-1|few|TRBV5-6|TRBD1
CASSPSRDSLLNTEAFF
TGTGCCAGCAGCCCATCCCGGGACAGCTTATTGAACACTGAAGCTTTCTTT
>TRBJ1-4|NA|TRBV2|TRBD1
CASRVTGAASEKLFF
TGTGCCAGCAGGGTGACAGGGGCCGCGTCGGAAAAACTGTTTTTT
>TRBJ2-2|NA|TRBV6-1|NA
CASSAQVNTGELFF
TGTGCCAGCAGTGCACAGGTGAACACCGGGGAGCTGTTTTTT
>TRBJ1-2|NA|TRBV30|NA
CAGLTQDNYGYTF
TGTGCCGGACTCACTCAGGATAACTATGGCTACACCTTC
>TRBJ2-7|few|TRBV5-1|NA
CASSIRLGAYEQYF
TGCGCCAGCAGCATCAGACTAGGCGCCTACGAGCAGTACTTC
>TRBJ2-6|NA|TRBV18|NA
CASSPPNSGANVLTF
TGTGCCAGCTCACCACCTAATTCTGGGGCCAACGTCCTGACTTTC
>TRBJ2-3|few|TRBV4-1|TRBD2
CASSPIAGVTDTQYF
TGCGCCAGCAGCCCTATAGCGGGAGTCACAGATACGCAGTATTTT
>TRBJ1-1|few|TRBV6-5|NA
CASSYRARSNTEAFF
TGTGCCAGCAGTTACAGAGCACGGTCGAACACTGAAGCTTTCTTT
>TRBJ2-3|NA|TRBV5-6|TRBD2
CASSVLAGGNTQYF
TGTGCCAGCAGCGTATTAGCGGGAGGAAATACGCAGTATTTT
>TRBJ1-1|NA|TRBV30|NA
CAGVGAEAFF
TGTGCCGGGGTAGGGGCAGAAGCTTTCTTT
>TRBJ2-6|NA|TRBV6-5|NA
CASTRGGANVLTF
TGTGCCAGCACTAGGGGTGGGGCCAACGTCCTGACTTTC
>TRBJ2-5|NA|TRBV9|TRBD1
CASSVGQGQETQYF
TGTGCCAGCAGCGTAGGACAGGGTCAAGAGACCCAGTACTTC
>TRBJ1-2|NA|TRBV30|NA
CAWNNPGNGYTF
TGTGCCTGGAACAACCCGGGGAACGGCTACACCTTC
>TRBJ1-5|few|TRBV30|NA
CAWSSGLNQPQHF
TGTGCCTGGAGTAGCGGGCTCAATCAGCCCCAGCATTTT
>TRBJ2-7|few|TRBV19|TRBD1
CASSILGGSAYEQYF
TGTGCCAGTAGTATTCTAGGGGGCAGCGCCTACGAGCAGTACTTC
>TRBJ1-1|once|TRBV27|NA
CASSLSAARWTEAFF
TGTGCCAGCAGTTTATCCGCGGCTAGGTGGACTGAAGCTTTCTTT
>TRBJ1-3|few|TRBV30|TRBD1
CAWRLTGGAFGNTIYF
TGTGCCTGGAGGTTGACAGGGGGCGCGTTCGGAAACACCATATATTTT
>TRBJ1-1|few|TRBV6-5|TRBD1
CASRLRGPGEAFF
TGTGCCAGCAGACTCAGGGGGCCGGGGGAAGCTTTCTTT
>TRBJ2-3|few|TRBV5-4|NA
CASSPNGATKYF
TGTGCCAGCAGTCCTAATGGGGCTACTAAGTATTTT
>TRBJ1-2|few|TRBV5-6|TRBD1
CASSLVRDRGDYGYTF
TGTGCCAGCAGCTTGGTACGGGACAGGGGGGATTATGGCTACACCTTC
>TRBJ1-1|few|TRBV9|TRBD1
CASSLTGQATAEAFF
TGTGCCAGCAGCCTCACCGGACAGGCAACGGCTGAAGCTTTCTTT
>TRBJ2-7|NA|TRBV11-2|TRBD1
CASSLAWTGASYEQYF
TGTGCCAGCAGCTTAGCTTGGACAGGGGCTTCCTACGAGCAGTACTTC
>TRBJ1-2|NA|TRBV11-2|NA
CASQRGLYGYTF
TGTGCCAGCCAAAGAGGGTTATATGGCTACACCTTC
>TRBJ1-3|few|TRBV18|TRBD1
CASSTKTGAGNTIYF
TGTGCCAGCTCAACGAAGACAGGGGCTGGAAACACCATATATTTT
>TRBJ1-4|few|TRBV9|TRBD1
CASSFRTGTNEKLFF
TGTGCCAGCAGCTTCCGGACAGGGACTAATGAAAAACTGTTTTTT
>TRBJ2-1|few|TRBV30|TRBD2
CAWSWSGSYEQFF
TGTGCCTGGTCTTGGAGCGGGAGTTACGAGCAGTTCTTC
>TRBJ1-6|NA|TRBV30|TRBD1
CAWSGPGTGDNSPLHF
TGTGCCTGGAGTGGCCCCGGGACAGGGGATAATTCACCCCTCCACTTT
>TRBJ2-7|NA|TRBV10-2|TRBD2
CASRLAGYEQYF
TGCGCCAGCAGATTAGCGGGCTACGAGCAGTACTTC
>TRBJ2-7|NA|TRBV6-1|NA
CATRTRAREQYF
TGTGCCACCCGGACTCGGGCGCGGGAGCAGTACTTC
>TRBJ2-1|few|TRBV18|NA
CASSIGVEQFF
TGTGCCAGCTCAATAGGGGTAGAGCAGTTCTTC
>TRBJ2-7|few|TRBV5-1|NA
CASSPTGWIPYEQYF
TGCGCCAGCTCCCCAACCGGGTGGATTCCTTACGAGCAGTACTTC
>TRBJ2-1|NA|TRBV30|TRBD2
CAWTSGRVYNEQFF
TGTGCCTGGACTAGCGGGAGGGTTTACAATGAGCAGTTCTTC
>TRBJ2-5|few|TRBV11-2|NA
CASSLDSGVETQYF
TGTGCCAGCAGCTTAGATTCAGGCGTAGAGACCCAGTACTTC
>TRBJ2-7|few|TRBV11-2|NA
CASSLGRINYEQYF
TGTGCCAGCAGCTTAGGGCGGATAAACTACGAGCAGTACTTC